A single sample gave rise to the 20 T cell receptor beta chains below, sequenced in a study of T cells in Graves' hyperthyroidism and ophthalmopathy. Amplified TCR beta CDR3 regions came from RNA transcripts. HTBI primers were employed in a first-round RT-PCR of the TCR CDR3. TCRdb re-analysed the multiplex PCR reads in MiXCR, keeping a single row per CDR3 protein. Of 250,000 or so distinct CDR3 sequences listed, about 16% were seen once; the top ten hold around 28%. Sequencing was carried out using blood. The origin of the receptors is a woman between 18 and 30 years old with Graves' ophthalmopathy.

In this sample, this clonotype turned up many times. The rearrangement uses TRBV7-8 and TRBJ2-3; no firm D call. V was cut by 5 bases and J by 4 bases, with 13 bases left in between. Germline CDR1 reads SGHVS; CDR2 reads FQNEAQ. The CDR3 is made up of 14 amino acids. CDR3 sequence reads: CASSPAQWADTQYF. CDR3 nucleotides: TGTGCCAGCAGCCCAGCCCAGTGGGCAGATACGCAGTATTTT. Filled out from reference TRBV7-8 and TRBJ2-3, the complete variable domain reads GAGVSQSPRYKVAKRGQDVALRCDPISGHVSLFWYQQALGQGPEFLTYFQNEAQLDKSGLPSDRFFAERPEGSVSTLKIQRTQQEDSAVYLCASSPAQWADTQYFGPGTRLTVL.

V gene TRBV12-3 or TRBV12-4 combines with J gene TRBJ1-4, with D hard to call. V lost 7 bases and J lost 10, with 10 bases in between. This CDR3 spans 11 amino acids. The CDR3 spells CASKAPGKLFF. CDR3 DNA sequence: TGTGCCAGCAAGGCCCCGGGAAAACTGTTTTTT.

This clonotype was observed at least ten times. The CDR3 DNA is TGTGCCAGCAGCTTACAGCCAAACTATGGCTACACCTTC. Protein sequence: CASSLQPNYGYTF. The chain employs TRBV7-9 and TRBJ1-2; D remains ambiguous. Germline loops: CDR1 SEHNR, CDR2 FQNEAQ (reference sequence). This CDR3 spans 13 amino acids. Trimming took 2 bases from V and 2 from J, leaving 6 bases between them.

This clonotype was detected a few times. The CDR3 reads CASSVGGSVYNEQFF. DNA of the CDR3: TGTGCCAGCAGCGTAGGGGGTAGTGTCTACAATGAGCAGTTCTTC. V gene TRBV9 combines with J gene TRBJ2-1; no definite D call. CDR3 size: 15 residues. In germline, CDR1 is SGDLS, CDR2 YYNGEE. V was trimmed by 0 bases and J by 3 bases, leaving 10 bases between them.

This clonotype was picked up many times. J is TRBJ2-2 and V is TRBV28; the D gene is possibly TRBD1 (5 bases). Germline loops: CDR1 MDHEN, CDR2 SYDVKM. CDR3 length equals 13 residues. Trimming left V 5 bases short and J 9 bases short, with 13 bases between. The CDR3 loop reads CASSPRQIRELFF. Written as DNA, the CDR3 is TGTGCCAGCAGTCCTAGACAGATCCGGGAGCTGTTTTTT.

This clonotype was observed at least ten times. The chain is built from TRBV12-5 and TRBJ1-5; D is possibly TRBD1 (5 bases). The CDR3 is made up of 16 amino acids. With 0 bases removed from V and 6 bases from J, the gap between germline ends came to 15 bases. Germline CDR1 reads LGHNT; CDR2 reads FRNRAP. The CDR3 nucleotides read TGTGCTAGTGGTTTGGTACGTCGAGGGGATCGTCAGCCCCAGCATTTT. Translation gives CASGLVRRGDRQPQHF.

This clonotype was detected ten times or more. The chain combines TRBV3-1 with TRBJ2-7, with D tentatively TRBD2 (6 bases). CDR1 is LGHDT, CDR2 YNNKEL, per germline (reference sequence). The CDR3 has 12 amino acids. V was trimmed by 2 bases and J by 6 bases, leaving 8 bases between them. CDR3 amino acids: CASSQRGGEQYF. In nucleotides, the CDR3 is TGTGCCAGCAGCCAACGGGGAGGCGAGCAGTACTTC.

The chain links TRBV5-1 to TRBJ1-2; perhaps TRBD1 as D (5 bases). Germline V lookup: CDR1 SGHRS, CDR2 YFSETQ. V was pared by 8 bases and J by 8 bases, with 13 bases between. The CDR3 runs to 11 residues. The CDR3 DNA follows: TGCGCCAGTCAGGGTTTAAGCGGCTACACCTTC. Protein product: CASQGLSGYTF.

This clonotype was detected ten times or more. The chain carries TRBV11-3 and TRBJ2-1; D assignment may be TRBD1 or TRBD2 (5 bases each). V shed 0 bases and J shed 0 bases, with 21 bases lying between them. CDR1 is SGHNT and CDR2 is YENEEA in the germline V gene. This CDR3 has 20 residues. The CDR3 sequence: CASSLEGRESLKSSYNEQFF. The CDR3 DNA sequence: TGTGCCAGCAGCTTAGAGGGCAGGGAGTCGCTGAAGAGCTCCTACAATGAGCAGTTCTTC.

This clonotype was seen once. This chain links TRBV20-1 with TRBJ2-7; 8 bases fit TRBD1. CDR1 is DFQATT, CDR2 SNEGSKA, per germline (reference sequence). CDR3 length: 14 amino acids. V dropped 5 bases and J dropped 2; count of bases not matched to a gene: 8. The CDR3 reads CSAERTGTPYEQYF. The CDR3 bases are TGCAGTGCTGAGAGGACAGGGACTCCCTACGAGCAGTACTTC.

This clonotype was observed at least ten times. CDR3 loop: CAISEPKQGAIYEQYF. The CDR3 coding sequence is TGTGCCATCAGTGAGCCCAAACAGGGGGCCATCTACGAGCAGTACTTC. The V gene is TRBV10-3, the J gene TRBJ2-7; 9 bases are a match to TRBD1. The V and J ends lost 2 bases and 3 bases, in that order; junction bases with no gene match: 8. The germline V gene encodes CDR1 ENHRY and CDR2 SYGVKD. The CDR3 is 16 amino acids.

A few counts support this clonotype. A clone one base away is much larger, so this may be a read error. The missing conserved phenylalanine or tryptophan at the end of this CDR3 makes a read error likely. The chain uses TRBV12-5 and TRBJ1-1; no clear D gene. Germline-derived CDR1 and CDR2 are LGHNT and FRNRAP. The CDR3 extends over 12 amino acids. V was cut by 8 bases and J by 4 bases, with 11 bases left in between. CDR3 amino acids: CASTGRGTEAFL. CDR3 DNA sequence: TGTGCTAGTACCGGACGGGGCACTGAAGCTTTCCTT.

This clonotype was seen many times. V and J are TRBV30 and TRBJ2-7; D gene unclear. V gave up 7 bases and J gave up 7 bases, with 17 bases separating them. The CDR3 covers 12 residues. CDR1 and CDR2 from the germline V gene are GTSNPN and SVGIG (reference sequence). CDR3 sequence reads: CAFTYPAQEQYF. DNA of the CDR3: TGTGCCTTCACTTACCCAGCCCAGGAGCAGTACTTC.

In its sample, this clonotype was seen many times. This chain uses TRBV6-1 with TRBJ1-2; 10 nucleotides align to TRBD1. The CDR3 totals 14 residues. Germline CDR1 and CDR2: MNHNS and SASEGT. V trimming: 10 bases; J trimming: 4 bases; junction bases outside the gene matches: 9. The CDR3 loop reads CATLRTGGAYGYTF. The CDR3, as DNA: TGTGCCACCCTTCGGACAGGGGGGGCCTATGGCTACACCTTC.

Concerning this clonotype itself: One end of the junction does not line up with germline, which may come from a read error. The V and J genes are TRBV12-3 or TRBV12-4 and TRBJ2-3; D tentatively fits TRBD1 or TRBD2 (5 bases each). CDR3 length equals 14 residues. The CDR3 nucleotides read TGTGCCAGCAGCTATGGGGGTAGCACAGATACGCAGTGTTTC. Its translation: CASSYGGSTDTQCF.

This clonotype has ten or more counts. The J gene is TRBJ1-1, the V gene TRBV11-2; D unclear. This CDR3 is built from 14 residues. Germline loops: CDR1 SGHAT, CDR2 FQNNGV. Trimming stripped 0 bases from V and 3 bases from J, with 8 bases between. Here the CDR3 DNA reads TGTGCCAGCAGCTTAGATCGCGGTGACACTGAAGCTTTCTTT. It codes for CASSLDRGDTEAFF. The variable domain in full, completed from reference TRBV11-2 and TRBJ1-1, reads EAGVAQSPRYKIIEKRQSVAFWCNPISGHATLYWYQQILGQGPKLLIQFQNNGVVDDSQLPKDRFSAERLKGVDSTLKIQPAKLEDSAVYLCASSLDRGDTEAFFGQGTRLTVV.

The table lists this clonotype with many counts. The V call is TRBV20-1, the J call TRBJ2-2; D is possibly TRBD1 (5 bases). The V end was cut by 4 bases, the J end by 0 bases, with 12 bases between. Per the germline V gene, CDR1 is DFQATT and CDR2 is SNEGSKA (reference sequence). The CDR3 sequence is 15 residues long. The DNA of the CDR3 is TGCAGTGCTAAACGGACAACTTCGAACACCGGGGAGCTGTTTTTT. Translation gives CSAKRTTSNTGELFF.

This clonotype was counted at least ten times. V is TRBV2 and J is TRBJ2-1; 7 bases match TRBD2. Germline loops: CDR1 SNHLY, CDR2 FYNNEI. J was trimmed by 7 bases and V by 3 bases; bases with no gene match: 9. This CDR3 has 15 amino acids. For the CDR3, the DNA is TGTGCCAGCAGTGATGGGAGGGCCAATCGGAATGAGCAGTTCTTC. This translates into CASSDGRANRNEQFF.

This clonotype was detected many times. This chain connects TRBV28 to TRBJ2-7; D is undetermined. There are 11 residues in the CDR3. V shed 5 bases and J shed 3 bases, with 5 bases lying between them. Per the germline V gene, CDR1 is MDHEN and CDR2 is SYDVKM. The CDR3 region is CASSGDYEQYF. In DNA, the CDR3 is TGTGCCAGCAGTGGTGACTACGAGCAGTACTTC.

At least ten counts were recorded for this clonotype. The rearrangement joins TRBV20-1 to TRBJ1-5, with 8 bases aligning to TRBD1. The CDR3 has 13 residues. Looked up from germline, CDR1 is DFQATT and CDR2 is SNEGSKA (reference sequence). The V gene end was trimmed by 2 bases and the J gene end by 7 bases; junction bases not matched to a gene: 4. CDR3 residues: CSARQGAAQPQHF. As DNA, the CDR3 is TGCAGTGCTAGACAGGGGGCGGCGCAGCCCCAGCATTTT.